The 26 T cell receptor beta chains below were found in one sample sequenced in a study of blood T cell repertoires in COVID-19. Profiling relied on immunoSEQ multiplex PCR, and the TCRdb table lists in-frame clones only, not all of them. The sample lists some 170,000 clones, over 70% occurring once. Sequenced input: peripheral blood. The receptors here all came from a woman aged 40 to 50 with COVID-19, enrolled during active disease.

V is TRBV6-2 or TRBV6-3 and J is TRBJ2-2, with 7 positions matching TRBD2. V was clipped by 4 bases and J by 4 bases; unmatched bases: 12. This CDR3 comprises 17 residues. Germline CDR1 MNHEY, CDR2 SVGEGT. The CDR3 spells CASSFPGLPKGTGELFF. In DNA, the CDR3 is TGTGCCAGCAGTTTCCCGGGACTACCAAAGGGCACCGGGGAGCTGTTTTTT.

The chain combines TRBV10-3 with TRBJ2-7; D not resolved. The V and J ends lost 6 bases and 5 bases respectively, with 17 bases between them. Germline V lookup: CDR1 ENHRY, CDR2 SYGVKD. The CDR3 is made up of 14 amino acids. Written as DNA, the CDR3 is TGTGCCATCAGATTTAGTGACATCTTCCACGAGCAGTACTTC. This gives the protein CAIRFSDIFHEQYF.

V gene TRBV5-6 combines with J gene TRBJ2-7; the match to TRBD2 covers 7 bases. CDR1 and CDR2 (germline): SGHDT, YYEEEE. With 0 bases clipped from V and 1 base from J, the junction kept 7 bases outside the gene matches. The CDR3 totals 16 residues. The CDR3 region has the DNA TGTGCCAGCAGCTTGGTGGGAGGGGCCAAGTCCTACGAGCAGTACTTC. Translated, it gives CASSLVGGAKSYEQYF. Variable domain in full (rest from reference TRBV5-6 and TRBJ2-7): DAGVTQSPTHLIKTRGQQVTLRCSPKSGHDTVSWYQQALGQGPQFIFQYYEEEERQRGNFPDRFSGHQFPNYSSELNVNALLLGDSALYLCASSLVGGAKSYEQYFGPGTRLTVT.

The J gene is TRBJ1-1, the V gene TRBV5-4; weak D call: TRBD1 (5 bases). Trimming stripped 4 bases from V and 5 bases from J, with 9 bases between. Germline V gives CDR1 SGHNT, CDR2 YYREEE (reference sequence). The CDR3 has 12 amino acids. The CDR3 DNA reads as TGTGCCAGCAGCGGGGCAGGGACTGAAGCTTTCTTT. Its protein is CASSGAGTEAFF. Drawing the rest from reference TRBV5-4 and TRBJ1-1, the complete variable domain is ETGVTQSPTHLIKTRGQQVTLRCSSQSGHNTVSWYQQALGQGPQFIFQYYREEENGRGNFPPRFSGLQFPNYSSELNVNALELDDSALYLCASSGAGTEAFFGQGTRLTVV.

The V gene is TRBV18, the J gene TRBJ1-2; D might be TRBD1 (6 bases). V was trimmed by 4 bases and J by 7 bases, leaving 16 bases between them. The CDR3 length is 14 residues. Germline V gives CDR1 KGHSH, CDR2 LQKENI. DNA for the CDR3: TGTGCCAGCTCACAGCCACAGGGCCCTCCTGGCTACACCTTC. This codes for CASSQPQGPPGYTF.

The chain links TRBV5-1 to TRBJ2-5; possibly TRBD1 for D (5 bases). The V gene's germline CDR1 is SGHRS and CDR2 YFSETQ. This CDR3 has 13 residues. Trimming shortened V by 1 base and J by 10 bases, and 14 bases separated the two germline ends. For the CDR3, the DNA is TGCGCCAGCAGCTTGTCGGATAAAGGGGACCAGTACTTC. Translating it yields CASSLSDKGDQYF.

This clone was counted a few times. The CDR3, as DNA: TGTGCCAGCAGTTCCCGGGGCGGGAGCCGAAACACCATATATTTT. Its translation is CASSSRGGSRNTIYF. This sequence joins TRBV28 and TRBJ1-3, with D perhaps TRBD1 (5 bases). V gave up 4 bases and J gave up 5 bases, with 15 bases separating them. The CDR3 has 15 residues. CDR1 and CDR2 (germline): MDHEN, SYDVKM.

In its sample, this clone was seen once. The chain carries TRBV3-1 (or the pseudogene TRBV3-2) and TRBJ1-1; D not resolved. Trimming pared 4 bases from V and 5 bases from J, leaving 8 bases between. The CDR3 has 12 residues. Germline values: CDR1 LGHDT, CDR2 YNNKEL (reference sequence). The CDR3 spells CASSLTVTEAFF. The DNA of the CDR3 is TGTGCCAGCAGCCTAACGGTGACTGAAGCTTTCTTT.

The chain links TRBV3-1 (or the pseudogene TRBV3-2) to TRBJ2-1; TRBD2 matches 7 bases. The germline V gene encodes CDR1 LGHDT and CDR2 YNNKEL (reference sequence). Trimming at V came to 0 bases and at J to 1 base, leaving 6 bases not matched to a gene. This CDR3 spans 17 amino acids. The CDR3 is CASSQDAAGASYNEQFF. CDR3 DNA: TGTGCCAGCAGCCAAGATGCGGCGGGAGCGTCCTACAATGAGCAGTTCTTC.

This clone was seen only a few times. This sequence joins TRBV2 and TRBJ2-1, with 9 bases lining up with TRBD2. Per the germline V gene, CDR1 is SNHLY and CDR2 is FYNNEI. The CDR3 is 15 amino acids. V dropped 8 bases and J dropped 0; count of bases not matched to a gene: 5. CDR3 sequence reads: CASEQRGVSYNEQFF. DNA for the CDR3: TGTGCCAGCGAACAGCGGGGGGTCTCCTACAATGAGCAGTTCTTC.

The J gene is TRBJ2-1, the V gene TRBV7-6; D is possibly TRBD2 (6 bases). The CDR3 runs 15 residues. Trimming cost V 4 bases and J 3 bases, with 13 bases left between them. Germline lookup yields CDR1 SGHVS and CDR2 FNYEAQ. CDR3 DNA sequence: TGTGCCAGCAGCTCGGCGGGACTGCTCTACAATGAGCAGTTCTTC. Its translation is CASSSAGLLYNEQFF.

This sequence joins TRBV6-5 and TRBJ2-1; 11 nucleotides match TRBD2. J was trimmed by 8 bases and V by 5 bases; bases with no gene match: 8. The CDR3 length is 15 residues. Per the germline V gene, CDR1 is MNHEY and CDR2 is SVGAGI. This CDR3 reads CASSQIIAGGDEQFF. The CDR3 DNA sequence: TGTGCCAGCAGTCAAATAATAGCGGGAGGGGATGAGCAGTTCTTC.

The V and J genes are TRBV5-1 and TRBJ2-2; 8 nucleotides line up with TRBD2. Looked up from germline, CDR1 is SGHRS and CDR2 is YFSETQ. This CDR3 spans 12 amino acids. Trimming took 5 bases from V and 6 from J; bases not matched to a gene: 0. The CDR3 DNA follows: TGCGCCAGCAGAGCGGGGGCCGGGGAGCTGTTTTTT. Residues: CASRAGAGELFF.

This clone was seen at least ten times. Other DNA variants within this sample encode the same CDR3. V usage is TRBV7-8 and J usage is TRBJ1-1; D is ambiguous. The V gene lost 1 base and the J gene lost 4 bases, with 13 bases spanning the gap. Looked up from germline, CDR1 is SGHVS and CDR2 is FQNEAQ. The CDR3 spans 15 residues. The CDR3 coding sequence is TGTGCCAGCAGCTTAGTCCCGGGGAGCGGCACTGAAGCTTTCTTT. It translates to CASSLVPGSGTEAFF.

The J gene is TRBJ2-7, the V gene TRBV11-2, with D perhaps TRBD2 (5 bases). Per the germline V gene, CDR1 is SGHAT and CDR2 is FQNNGV. This CDR3 has 13 residues. The V gene lost 5 bases and the J gene lost 3 bases, with 11 bases spanning the gap. CDR3 DNA: TGTGCCAGCAGCCGGGGTGAAGTCTACGAGCAGTACTTC. Protein product: CASSRGEVYEQYF.

This sequence joins TRBV6-5 and TRBJ2-7; D is uncertain. This CDR3 spans 12 amino acids. The germline CDR1 and CDR2 sequences are MNHEY and SVGAGI. Trimming shortened V by 9 bases and J by 4 bases, and 13 bases separated the two germline ends. CDR3 region: CASWKERYEQYF. The CDR3 DNA follows: TGTGCCAGTTGGAAGGAGCGATACGAGCAGTACTTC.

This clone was counted a single time. The chain has TRBV25-1 and TRBJ1-2, with TRBD1 matching over 9 bases. Germline lookup yields CDR1 MGHDK and CDR2 SYGVNS. The V gene end was trimmed by 7 bases and the J gene end by 8 bases; junction bases not matched to a gene: 5. This CDR3 has 12 amino acids. The CDR3 spells CASTRTGVGYTF. The CDR3 bases are TGTGCCAGCACTAGGACAGGGGTCGGCTACACCTTC.

This sequence joins TRBV28 and TRBJ2-7, with 10 bases matching TRBD2. Trimming at V came to 5 bases and at J to 7 bases, leaving 11 bases not matched to a gene. Germline V lookup: CDR1 MDHEN, CDR2 SYDVKM. The CDR3 is 15 residues long. The CDR3 reads CASSPTAGGPGEQYF. The CDR3 bases are TGTGCCAGCAGTCCCACAGCGGGAGGGCCGGGTGAGCAGTACTTC.

V is TRBV9 and J is TRBJ2-1, with 7 bases identical to TRBD2. The CDR3 spans 15 residues. Germline V CDR1 and CDR2: SGDLS, YYNGEE. The junction had 12 bases not matched to a gene; V was cut back by 3 bases and J by 9 bases. The CDR3 DNA is TGTGCCAGCAGCGCCGGCAGCGGGGCCCGCCCTGAGCAGTTCTTC. This translates into CASSAGSGARPEQFF.

This chain links TRBV9 with TRBJ1-5; D may be TRBD1 (5 bases). Germline lookup yields CDR1 SGDLS and CDR2 YYNGEE. The CDR3 loop spans 14 amino acids. V lost 4 bases and J 1 base, leaving 9 bases between the germline ends. Here the CDR3 reads CASSSGGSNQPQHF. CDR3 DNA: TGTGCCAGCAGCTCGGGGGGGAGCAATCAGCCCCAGCATTTT. Using reference TRBV9 and TRBJ1-5 for the parts outside the CDR3, the full variable domain is DSGVTQTPKHLITATGQRVTLRCSPRSGDLSVYWYQQSLDQGLQFLIQYYNGEERAKGNILERFSAQQFPDLHSELNLSSLELGDSALYFCASSSGGSNQPQHFGDGTRLSIL.

The V call is TRBV18, the J call TRBJ2-5; 13 bases are a match to TRBD2. V shed 3 bases and J 4 bases; nucleotides not matched to a gene: 8. The CDR3 has 17 amino acids. Germline values: CDR1 KGHSH, CDR2 LQKENI. The CDR3 bases are TGTGCCAGCTCACCGGGACTAGCGGGGCCCGGAGGAGAGACCCAGTACTTC. The encoded protein is CASSPGLAGPGGETQYF. Full variable domain (outside the CDR3, taken from reference TRBV18 and TRBJ2-5): NAGVMQNPRHLVRRRGQEARLRCSPMKGHSHVYWYRQLPEEGLKFMVYLQKENIIDESGMPKERFSAEFPKEGPSILRIQQVVRGDSAAYFCASSPGLAGPGGETQYFGPGTRLLVL.

V is TRBV13 and J is TRBJ1-1, with TRBD1 identical over 7 bases. Trimming removed 6 bases from V and 1 base from J; junction bases left unmatched: 8. Germline V gene data show CDR1 as PRHDT and CDR2 as FYEKMQ (reference sequence). The CDR3 has 15 residues. The CDR3 sequence: CASRFGTAWNTEAFF. The CDR3, as DNA: TGTGCCAGCAGGTTCGGGACAGCGTGGAACACTGAAGCTTTCTTT.

The rearrangement uses TRBV18 and TRBJ2-4, with D hard to call. Trimming removed 3 bases at V and 0 bases at J, with 12 bases between. This CDR3 has 16 amino acids. Germline CDR1 is KGHSH and CDR2 is LQKENI. The CDR3 here is CASSPSPTLAKNIQYF. CDR3 in DNA: TGTGCCAGCTCACCGAGTCCCACCCTAGCCAAAAACATTCAGTACTTC.

Only a few counts were recorded for this clone. The genes are TRBV4-1 and TRBJ2-3, with 9 bases lining up with TRBD2. The V segment lost 0 bases and the J segment 6 bases; nucleotides outside the gene matches: 10. The germline gives CDR1 MGHRA, CDR2 YSYEKL. CDR3 size: 17 residues. Written as DNA, the CDR3 is TGCGCCAGCAGCCAAGAAACCCTAGCGGGGCCGAGGGATACGCAGTATTTT. It encodes CASSQETLAGPRDTQYF.

This chain connects TRBV27 to TRBJ2-4; 7 bases line up with TRBD1. The J segment lost 7 bases and the V segment lost 5 bases, leaving 11 bases of the junction unmatched. This CDR3 contains 15 residues. Germline CDR1 MNHEY, CDR2 SMNVEV (reference sequence). CDR3 sequence: CASSPGQAVGNIQYF. The CDR3 nucleotides are TGTGCCAGCAGTCCCGGACAGGCCGTGGGTAACATTCAGTACTTC.

The chain has TRBV18 and TRBJ2-2; tentative D call: TRBD1 (6 bases). The CDR3 extends over 16 amino acids. Between the trimmed V and J ends, which lost 7 bases and 1 base, there was a span of 16 bases. Germline-derived CDR1 and CDR2 are KGHSH and LQKENI. The CDR3 protein is CASFTSGAGNTGELFF. The CDR3 DNA reads TGTGCCAGCTTCACTTCAGGGGCAGGGAACACCGGGGAGCTGTTTTTT.